Listed below are T cell receptor beta chains from one sample, sequenced in a study of CD8+ T cells in alopecia areata. The repertoire was sequenced with immunoSEQ multiplex PCR; TCRdb's copy has only in-frame clones and lacks some. The sample comprises roughly 210,000 clones, roughly 40% of which are singletons, and roughly 2.8% rests with the top ten. This specimen consisted of CD4+ T cells sorted from blood, obtained at approximately week 36, from a patient treated with tofacitinib. Receptors were obtained from a human donor with alopecia areata. The CDR3 runs from the conserved cysteine through the conserved F or W. D genes are given only for firm matches. Clone size appears in some rows only: once, few, many, or a class for an expanded clone.

j_call	v_call	clone_size	d_call	cdr3_nt	cdr3_aa
TRBJ2-3	TRBV28	-	-	TGTGCCAGCAGTTTAGTTGCAACCACAGATACGCAGTATTTT	CASSLVATTDTQYF
TRBJ2-1	TRBV7-6	few	-	TGTGCCAGCAGCTTAACCCGAGGTAGCGGTGGTGAGCAGTTCTTC	CASSLTRGSGGEQFF
TRBJ2-3	TRBV6-5	-	-	TGTGCCAGCAGCCGGGGCGATACGCAGTATTTT	CASSRGDTQYF
TRBJ2-3	TRBV29-1	-	TRBD1	TGCAGCGCCGGACAGGGTTTCGATACGCAGTATTTT	CSAGQGFDTQYF
TRBJ1-3	TRBV11-2	-	-	TGTGCCAGCAGCTTCCGCAGGGACTCTGATGGAAACACCATATATTTT	CASSFRRDSDGNTIYF
TRBJ2-3	TRBV23-1	few	TRBD2	TGCGCCAGCAGTCAGGGAAAGCGGGAACCTACAGATACGCAGTATTTT	CASSQGKREPTDTQYF
TRBJ1-2	TRBV18	few	-	TGTGCCAGCTCACCACCGCCCAGGGCCGGTGGCTACACCTTC	CASSPPPRAGGYTF
TRBJ2-1	TRBV4-1	-	TRBD2	TGCGCCAGCAGCCTAGAAGCGGGAGGTAACAATGAGCAGTTCTTC	CASSLEAGGNNEQFF
TRBJ1-1	TRBV4-3	many	-	TGCGCCAGCAGCCAAGACCCCGGGACTGAAGCTTTCTTT	CASSQDPGTEAFF
TRBJ1-2	TRBV7-9	-	TRBD1	TGTGCCAGCAGCCTAGGGGGCACGGGGACCTTC	CASSLGGTGTF
TRBJ2-6	TRBV21-1	few	-	TGTGCCAGCAGCCCCCAGGGAAGGGGACCTGGGGCCAACGTCCTGACTTTC	CASSPQGRGPGANVLTF
TRBJ2-2	TRBV6-5	-	-	TGTGCCAGCAGTTACTCGGACGGAGGGAACACCGGGGAGCTGTTTTTT	CASSYSDGGNTGELFF
TRBJ1-6	TRBV2	-	-	TGTGCCAGCAGTGGACGGAGTTCACCCCTCCACTTT	CASSGRSSPLHF
TRBJ2-3	TRBV2	few	-	TGTGCCAGCAGTCTAGCTCCCGTTGGGGCTACGCAGTATTTT	CASSLAPVGATQYF
TRBJ2-3	TRBV2	-	TRBD2	TGTGCCAGCAGTTATCTAGCGGGAGTGAGGACAGATACGCAGTATTTT	CASSYLAGVRTDTQYF
TRBJ2-1	TRBV29-1	few	-	TGCAGCGTTGCCAGCTACAATGAGCAGTTCTTC	CSVASYNEQFF
TRBJ1-4	TRBV29-1	-	-	TGCAGCGTTGAAGAGGGGGGTGCGGAAAAACTGTTTTTT	CSVEEGGAEKLFF
TRBJ1-5	TRBV6-1	-	TRBD1	TGTGCCAGCAGTGATTCCGGGACAGGGGGCGCTTGGGGCAATCAGCCCCAGCATTTT	CASSDSGTGGAWGNQPQHF
TRBJ2-5	TRBV15	few	-	TGTGCCACCAGCTCCGGGACAAGTGGTGGGGAGACCCAGTACTTC	CATSSGTSGGETQYF
TRBJ2-1	TRBV25-1	-	-	TGTGCCAGCAGTGAAACGGGGGCCCACAATGAGCAGTTCTTC	CASSETGAHNEQFF
TRBJ1-1	TRBV6-5	few	-	TGTGCCAGCAGTACGCCGCCGAGGGGGACTGAAGCTTTCTTT	CASSTPPRGTEAFF
TRBJ2-7	TRBV14	many	-	TGTGCCAGCAGCCAAGATTGGAAGGGCGAGCAGTACTTC	CASSQDWKGEQYF
TRBJ2-5	TRBV5-6	-	-	TGTGCCAGCAAACAGGACTTAGGGGTGGAGACCCAGTACTTC	CASKQDLGVETQYF